Below, 17 T cell receptor beta chains from the same sample are listed, as sequenced in a study of CD8 T cells in Susac syndrome. The RNA, about 0.5 to 1 ug, was put through reverse transcription using random hexamers. TCRdb itself ran the immunoSEQ multiplex PCR reads through MiXCR, one entry per CDR3 protein. This table has fewer than 200,000 distinct CDR3 sequences, around 94% appearing once. Specimen: CD4+ T cells from PBMCs. These receptors were collected from a human donor with Susac syndrome.

V usage is TRBV5-1 and J usage is TRBJ1-1, with 7 positions matching TRBD1. Per germline, CDR1 SGHRS and CDR2 YFSETQ. J lost 1 base, V lost 8 bases, and 8 bases had no gene match. The CDR3 covers 14 residues. The CDR3 loop is CASSGPGGNTEAFF. In DNA, the CDR3 is TGCGCCAGTAGCGGCCCAGGGGGGAACACTGAAGCTTTCTTT.

The chain joins TRBV6-5 to TRBJ2-5, with D possibly TRBD2 on 5 matching bases. The CDR3 sequence is 16 residues long. Trimming pared 0 bases from V and 4 bases from J, leaving 15 bases between. Germline-derived CDR1 and CDR2 are MNHEY and SVGAGI. The CDR3 sequence: CASSYSDSSGAETQYF. CDR3 coding DNA: TGTGCCAGCAGTTACTCCGACTCCAGCGGAGCAGAGACCCAGTACTTC.

The chain links TRBV6-2 or TRBV6-3 to TRBJ1-2; D is ambiguous. V shed 10 bases and J shed 1 base, with 19 bases lying between them. This CDR3 comprises 15 residues. Germline lookup yields CDR1 MNHEY and CDR2 SVGEGT. As DNA, the CDR3 is TGTGCCACCTTACACCACCTCTTTCTTAACTATGGCTACACCTTC. This gives the protein CATLHHLFLNYGYTF.

This clonotype was recorded a few times. The rearrangement uses TRBV29-1 and TRBJ1-2; D might be TRBD1 (6 bases). V was trimmed by 4 bases and J by 4 bases, leaving 10 bases between them. CDR3 length equals 12 residues. Germline CDR1 and CDR2: SQVTM and ANQGSEA. The CDR3 spells CSVVKGGYGYTF. The CDR3 DNA is TGCAGCGTTGTAAAGGGGGGCTATGGCTACACCTTC.

The chain employs TRBV12-3 or TRBV12-4 and TRBJ1-2; maybe TRBD1 (5 bases). Trimming left V 6 bases short and J 5 bases short, with 22 bases between. The length of the CDR3 is 16 residues. CDR3 DNA: TGTGCCAGCAGCCCCCGGGGGGGGGATGGGGGGTATGGCTACACCTTC. Translation gives CASSPRGGDGGYGYTF.

This chain uses TRBV29-1 with TRBJ1-2; D not resolved. CDR3 length equals 12 residues. CDR1 SQVTM and CDR2 ANQGSEA come from the germline V gene. V was cut by 4 bases and J by 6 bases, with 12 bases left in between. CDR3: CSVGRIFDGYTF. The DNA for the CDR3 is TGCAGCGTTGGAAGGATCTTTGATGGCTACACCTTC.

This chain uses TRBV10-3 with TRBJ2-4, with no clear D. The V and J ends lost 5 bases and 6 bases respectively, with 14 bases between them. Per germline, CDR1 ENHRY and CDR2 SYGVKD. The CDR3 runs 14 residues. Written as DNA, the CDR3 is TGTGCCATCAGTCCAGGTCTGGGTAGAAACATTCAGTACTTC. Its translation: CAISPGLGRNIQYF.

This clonotype appeared a few times. The V call is TRBV6-1, the J call TRBJ2-4; tentatively, D is TRBD1 (5 bases). The germline V and J ends were trimmed by 6 bases and 6 bases, with 9 bases remaining between them. Germline V gene sequence: CDR1 MNHNS, CDR2 SASEGT. This CDR3 region has 12 residues. CDR3 loop: CASSPTVNIQYF. CDR3 bases: TGTGCCAGCAGCCCGACAGTAAACATTCAGTACTTC.

The V call is TRBV4-1, the J call TRBJ1-6; D is ambiguous. The germline gives CDR1 MGHRA, CDR2 YSYEKL. The ends were cut back, 2 bases at V and 13 bases at J, with 12 bases in the middle. This CDR3 region has 13 residues. CDR3: CASSQPSMAPLHF. CDR3 nucleotide sequence: TGCGCCAGCAGCCAACCCTCCATGGCGCCCCTCCACTTT.

The chain uses TRBV20-1 and TRBJ2-1; 7 bases line up with TRBD1. The CDR3 has 14 residues. With 6 bases clipped from V and 11 bases from J, the junction kept 16 bases outside the gene matches. Germline V CDR1 and CDR2: DFQATT, SNEGSKA (reference sequence). The CDR3 loop is CSATPENDRAKQFF. In nucleotides, the CDR3 is TGCAGTGCGACCCCGGAAAATGACAGGGCAAAGCAGTTCTTC.

J is TRBJ1-5 and V is TRBV25-1, with 7 bases identical to TRBD1. The CDR3 length is 16 residues. The V gene's germline CDR1 is MGHDK and CDR2 SYGVNS. J was trimmed by 3 bases and V by 3 bases; bases with no gene match: 8. Here the CDR3 DNA reads TGTGCCAGCAGTGATGATCAGGGGGGAATCAATCAGCCCCAGCATTTT. As protein: CASSDDQGGINQPQHF.

The J gene is TRBJ1-4, the V gene TRBV25-1; a weak D match, TRBD1 (5 bases). Germline-derived CDR1 and CDR2 are MGHDK and SYGVNS. Trimming removed 5 bases from V and 7 bases from J, with 17 bases in between. CDR3 length equals 15 residues. As DNA, the CDR3 is TGTGCCAGCAGTCTCCCCTCAGGGTTGTCTGAAAAACTGTTTTTT. Its translation: CASSLPSGLSEKLFF.

This clonotype came up once. The V call is TRBV12-3 or TRBV12-4, the J call TRBJ2-3; no clear D. Trimming left V 4 bases short and J 4 bases short, with 9 bases between. This CDR3 has 13 amino acids. The DNA for the CDR3 is TGTGCCAGCAGTTCTAATCAGGCAGATACGCAGTATTTT. This sequence encodes CASSSNQADTQYF.

The chain couples TRBV20-1 to TRBJ2-2; 9 bases agree with TRBD1. In germline, CDR1 is DFQATT, CDR2 SNEGSKA (reference sequence). The J segment lost 2 bases and the V segment lost 6 bases, leaving 4 bases of the junction unmatched. This CDR3 has 14 amino acids. Written as DNA, the CDR3 is TGCAGTGCCGTGGACAGGGGCAACACCGGGGAGCTGTTTTTT. Translated, it gives CSAVDRGNTGELFF.

This chain uses TRBV9 with TRBJ2-7; D is unclear. Trimming cost V 0 bases and J 6 bases, with 4 bases left between them. Germline V gene data show CDR1 as SGDLS and CDR2 as YYNGEE. The CDR3 consists of 11 residues. CDR3 amino acids: CASSVGGEQYF. The CDR3 nucleotides are TGTGCCAGCAGCGTAGGAGGCGAGCAGTACTTC. Based on the CDR3 plus reference TRBV9 and TRBJ2-7, the full variable domain is DSGVTQTPKHLITATGQRVTLRCSPRSGDLSVYWYQQSLDQGLQFLIQYYNGEERAKGNILERFSAQQFPDLHSELNLSSLELGDSALYFCASSVGGEQYFGPGTRLTVT.

V is TRBV4-3 and J is TRBJ2-5, with 9 positions matching TRBD2. This CDR3 contains 15 residues. The germline V gene encodes CDR1 LGHNA and CDR2 YSLEER. With V trimmed by 3 bases and J by 4 bases, 6 bases remained unmatched. CDR3: CASSQAGGPVETQYF. CDR3 coding DNA: TGCGCCAGCAGCCAGGCGGGGGGGCCGGTAGAGACCCAGTACTTC.

V usage is TRBV4-2 and J usage is TRBJ2-7, with 9 bases fitting TRBD1. Germline loops: CDR1 LGHNA, CDR2 YNFKEQ. V lost 0 bases and J lost 4; bases outside the gene matches: 16. This CDR3 has 19 residues. In nucleotides, the CDR3 is TGTGCCAGCAGCCAAGATATAGGACAGGGGCCGGCTTCATGGTACGAGCAGTACTTC. Translation gives CASSQDIGQGPASWYEQYF.